The entry that follows covers one T cell receptor beta chain sequence. This sample is part of a study of blood T cell repertoires in COVID-19. As processed by the authors: Nucleated cell number was recorded as an estimate derived from reference gene primer amplification. Profiled with immunoSEQ multiplex PCR; TCRdb holds only in-frame clones, not every one. The V and J calls and clone size were taken over from that table, and D and trimming were inferred from the DNA. The sample consists of fewer than 130,000 clones, around 66% of them appearing once. This sequence originates from a man older than 75 with acute or convalescent COVID-19. The sample taken for sequencing was peripheral blood.

The CDR3 protein is CASRTWGDYGYTF. The CDR3 nucleotides read TGTGCCAGCAGGACCTGGGGGGACTATGGCTACACCTTC. The chain links TRBV6-5 to TRBJ1-2; tentatively, D is TRBD1 (5 bases). The germline V and J ends were trimmed by 6 bases and 3 bases, with 11 bases remaining between them. The germline gives CDR1 MNHEY, CDR2 SVGAGI. The CDR3 covers 13 residues.